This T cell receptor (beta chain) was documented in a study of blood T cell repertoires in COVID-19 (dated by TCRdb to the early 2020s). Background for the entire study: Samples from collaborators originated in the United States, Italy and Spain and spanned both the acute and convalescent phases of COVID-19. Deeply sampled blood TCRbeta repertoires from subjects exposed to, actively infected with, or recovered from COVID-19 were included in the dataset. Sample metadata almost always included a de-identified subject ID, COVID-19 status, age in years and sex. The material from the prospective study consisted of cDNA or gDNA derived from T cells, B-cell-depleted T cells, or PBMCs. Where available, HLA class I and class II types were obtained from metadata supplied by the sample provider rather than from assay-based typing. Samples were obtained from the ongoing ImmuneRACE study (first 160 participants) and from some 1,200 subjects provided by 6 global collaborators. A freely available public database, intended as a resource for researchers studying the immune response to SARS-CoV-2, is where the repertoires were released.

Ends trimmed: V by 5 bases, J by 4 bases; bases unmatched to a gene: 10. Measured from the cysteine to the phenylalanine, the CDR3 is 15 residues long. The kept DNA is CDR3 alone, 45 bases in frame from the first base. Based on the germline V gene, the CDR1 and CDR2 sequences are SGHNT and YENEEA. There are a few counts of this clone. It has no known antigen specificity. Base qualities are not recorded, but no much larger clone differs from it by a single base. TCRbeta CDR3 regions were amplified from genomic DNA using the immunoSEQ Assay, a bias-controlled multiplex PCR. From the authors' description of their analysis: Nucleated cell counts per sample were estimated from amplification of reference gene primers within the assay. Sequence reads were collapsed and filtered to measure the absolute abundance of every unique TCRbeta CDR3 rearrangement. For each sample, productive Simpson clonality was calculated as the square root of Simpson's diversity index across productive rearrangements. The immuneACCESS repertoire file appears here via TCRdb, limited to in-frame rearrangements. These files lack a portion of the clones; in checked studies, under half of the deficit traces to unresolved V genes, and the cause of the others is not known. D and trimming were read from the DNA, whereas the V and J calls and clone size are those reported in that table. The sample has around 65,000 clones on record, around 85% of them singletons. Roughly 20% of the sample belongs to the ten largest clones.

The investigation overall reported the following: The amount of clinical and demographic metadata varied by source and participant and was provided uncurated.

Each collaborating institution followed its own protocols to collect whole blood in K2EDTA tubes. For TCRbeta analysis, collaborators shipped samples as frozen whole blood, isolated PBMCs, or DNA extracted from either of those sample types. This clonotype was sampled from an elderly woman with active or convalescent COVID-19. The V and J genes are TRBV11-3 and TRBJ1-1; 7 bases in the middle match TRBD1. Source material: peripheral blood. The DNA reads TGTGCCAGCAGCCCAGGGGGTGAGGTAGGCACTGAAGCTTTCTTT. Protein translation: CASSPGGEVGTEAFF.